Listed here are 16 T cell receptor beta chains from one sample, sequenced in a study of T cells after yellow fever vaccination. TCRdb reprocessed the 5' RACE reads with MiXCR, giving one entry per CDR3 protein. The repertoire holds about 30,000 distinct CDR3 sequences, with about 4.6% as singletons. This specimen was CD8+ T cells sorted from PBMCs, taken 5 days after the yellow fever booster vaccination. These TCRs come from a man under 40 who received the YFV17D yellow fever vaccine.

This clonotype showed up many times. This sequence joins TRBV4-3 and TRBJ2-3; D gene ambiguous. The V gene's germline CDR1 is LGHNA and CDR2 YSLEER. V shed 1 base and J shed 2 bases, with 10 bases lying between them. CDR3 length equals 15 residues. The CDR3 loop is CASSQVNGITDTQYF. The CDR3 DNA is TGCGCCAGCAGCCAAGTAAATGGAATCACAGATACGCAGTATTTT.

A remark on this clonotype: Just one base apart from a much larger clone, this may be a read error. The rearrangement links TRBV7-8 to TRBJ2-3; TRBD1 matches 11 bases. Per germline, CDR1 SGHVS and CDR2 FQNEAQ. J lost 7 bases, V lost 8 bases, and 14 bases had no gene match. The CDR3 spans 16 residues. The CDR3 DNA reads TGTGCCAGCTGCTCATACAGGACAGGGGGCGAGAATACGCAGTATTTT. The encoded protein is CASCSYRTGGENTQYF.

This clonotype has at least ten counts. The chain is built from TRBV5-4 and TRBJ2-7; D remains unclear. Per germline, CDR1 SGHNT and CDR2 YYREEE (reference sequence). CDR3 length equals 13 residues. V was shortened by 1 base and J by 6 bases, with 11 bases between the two germline ends. The CDR3 loop reads CASSLLVQAEQYF. CDR3 DNA: TGTGCCAGCAGCTTGCTAGTCCAGGCCGAGCAGTACTTC.

This clonotype occurred many times. The gene calls are TRBV19 and TRBJ2-5, with D possibly TRBD2 on 7 matching bases. V was clipped by 7 bases and J by 5 bases, with 14 bases between them. Germline CDR1 reads LNHDA; CDR2 reads SQIVND (reference sequence). The CDR3 extends over 13 amino acids. In DNA form, the CDR3 reads TGTGCCAGTAAGCTACAGGGAGGGGAGACCCAGTACTTC. It translates to CASKLQGGETQYF.

In this sample, this clonotype turned up many times. This chain uses TRBV12-3 or TRBV12-4 with TRBJ2-3; D is ambiguous. The CDR3 is 14 amino acids. Trimming cost V 7 bases and J 0 bases, with 11 bases left between them. The CDR3 is CASTPIGSTDTQYF. CDR3 coding DNA: TGTGCCAGCACCCCTATTGGGAGCACAGATACGCAGTATTTT.

This clonotype was counted many times. The gene calls are TRBV9 and TRBJ2-7; 7 bases fit TRBD2. Germline values: CDR1 SGDLS, CDR2 YYNGEE. Losses at the gene ends were 4 bases for V and 9 bases for J; bases not matched to a gene: 10. The length of the CDR3 is 13 residues. The CDR3 loop is CASSLSDGRSQYF. For the CDR3, the DNA is TGTGCCAGCAGCCTATCGGACGGGAGGTCGCAGTACTTC.

The chain joins TRBV7-8 to TRBJ2-7; 11 nucleotides match TRBD2. The germline V gene has CDR1 SGHVS and CDR2 FQNEAQ. CDR3 length equals 16 residues. The ends lost 4 bases at V and 3 bases at J; junction bases unmatched: 8. CDR3 protein: CASSSRTSGWDYEQYF. As DNA, the CDR3 is TGTGCCAGCAGCTCCCGGACTAGCGGGTGGGACTACGAGCAGTACTTC.

This clonotype was seen many times. The V gene is TRBV10-3, the J gene TRBJ2-7; either TRBD1 or TRBD2 may fit D (5 bases each). The germline V and J ends were trimmed by 2 bases and 3 bases, with 14 bases remaining between them. This CDR3 region has 15 residues. Germline-derived CDR1 and CDR2 are ENHRY and SYGVKD. The CDR3 bases are TGTGCCATCAGTGAGACCGGGACGGCCCTCTACGAGCAGTACTTC. It codes for CAISETGTALYEQYF.

This clonotype was detected many times. The CDR3 here is CASRPGLAGLPPYYNEQFF. The CDR3 bases are TGTGCCAGCAGACCGGGACTAGCGGGACTTCCCCCCTATTACAATGAGCAGTTCTTC. This sequence joins TRBV6-4 and TRBJ2-1, with 13 bases matching TRBD2. The CDR3 has 19 residues. CDR1 is MRHNA and CDR2 is SNTAGT in the germline V gene. V shed 6 bases, J shed 4 bases, and the junction held 15 bases outside the gene matches.

The sample holds many counts of this clonotype. The chain employs TRBV7-7 and TRBJ2-3; D call uncertain. The germline CDR1 and CDR2 sequences are SSHAT and FNYEAQ (reference sequence). V shed 0 bases and J shed 5 bases, with 12 bases lying between them. There are 15 residues in the CDR3. The CDR3 loop reads CASSLALQSRDTQYF. CDR3 DNA sequence: TGTGCCAGCAGCTTAGCGCTACAGTCCAGAGATACGCAGTATTTT.

This clonotype has at least ten counts. The V call is TRBV7-2, the J call TRBJ2-3; D remains ambiguous. Deletions cut 3 bases from V and 0 bases from J, with 10 bases between. Germline-derived CDR1 and CDR2 are SGHTA and FQGNSA. The CDR3 spans 15 residues. The CDR3 coding sequence is TGTGCCAGCAGCTTTTCTGAAGCTAGCACAGATACGCAGTATTTT. Its protein is CASSFSEASTDTQYF.

This clonotype was recorded at least ten times. This chain connects TRBV20-1 to TRBJ2-1, with 14 bases that match TRBD2. Germline assignment: CDR1 DFQATT and CDR2 SNEGSKA (reference sequence). This CDR3 is 17 amino acids long. V lost 3 bases and J lost 3; bases outside the gene matches: 7. In nucleotides, the CDR3 is TGCAGTGCTAGGGGACTAGCGGGAGAGGTCGGCTACAATGAGCAGTTCTTC. Protein: CSARGLAGEVGYNEQFF.

The rearrangement joins TRBV7-2 to TRBJ1-1; D uncertain. This CDR3 is built from 14 residues. Per germline, CDR1 SGHTA and CDR2 FQGNSA. V was trimmed by 5 bases and J by 4 bases, leaving 14 bases between them. CDR3 nucleotide sequence: TGTGCCAGCAGCCCAACGACTAAGTTCACTGAAGCTTTCTTT. Its translation: CASSPTTKFTEAFF. The full variable domain, completed using reference TRBV7-2 and TRBJ1-1, is GAGVSQSPSNKVTEKGKDVELRCDPISGHTALYWYRQSLGQGLEFLIYFQGNSAPDKSGLPSDRFSAERTGGSVSTLTIQRTQQEDSAVYLCASSPTTKFTEAFFGQGTRLTVV.

The table lists this clonotype with many counts. V and J are TRBV11-2 and TRBJ2-2, with D tentatively TRBD1 (6 bases). The V gene's germline CDR1 is SGHAT and CDR2 FQNNGV. Between the trimmed V and J ends, which lost 2 bases and 0 bases, there was a span of 7 bases. The CDR3 covers 15 residues. CDR3 protein: CASSLTGTNTGELFF. The CDR3 DNA sequence: TGTGCCAGCAGCTTAACAGGGACGAACACCGGGGAGCTGTTTTTT.

In this sample, this clonotype is medium-sized. V and J are TRBV29-1 and TRBJ2-1, with D perhaps matching TRBD2 (5 bases). CDR3 length: 11 amino acids. Trimming took 7 bases from V and 9 from J, leaving 13 bases between them. Germline V gene data show CDR1 as SQVTM and CDR2 as ANQGSEA. CDR3 in amino acids: CSANIASEQFF. The CDR3, as DNA: TGCAGCGCCAACATAGCGAGTGAGCAGTTCTTC.

The sample holds many counts of this clonotype. The chain recombines TRBV4-3 with TRBJ1-1; D gene uncertain. CDR1 LGHNA and CDR2 YSLEER come from the germline V gene. This CDR3 has 16 residues. Trimming took 4 bases from V and 0 from J, leaving 15 bases between them. The CDR3 nucleotides are TGCGCCAGCAGCCCCTGGATCGAGAGCTTGAACACTGAAGCTTTCTTT. It is translated as CASSPWIESLNTEAFF.